The 14 T cell receptor beta chains below come from one sample, sequenced in a study of blood T cell repertoires in COVID-19. Only in-frame clones appear in the TCRdb table, and some are missing; sequencing was by immunoSEQ multiplex PCR. The sample consists of 210,000 or so clones, roughly 80% of them appearing once. The source material was peripheral blood. The receptors shown here come from a human donor in a cohort sampled during active COVID-19.

V gene TRBV6-5 combines with J gene TRBJ2-3; 9 bases agree with TRBD1. With 6 bases clipped from V and 4 bases from J, the junction kept 8 bases outside the gene matches. The CDR3 extends over 15 amino acids. Germline V gene data show CDR1 as MNHEY and CDR2 as SVGAGI. CDR3 amino acids: CASRNRQGVADTQYF. Written as DNA, the CDR3 is TGTGCCAGCAGAAATCGACAGGGGGTCGCAGATACGCAGTATTTT.

This clone was found once. The rearrangement links TRBV7-2 to TRBJ1-5; 8 bases line up with TRBD1. The germline V gene has CDR1 SGHTA and CDR2 FQGNSA. This CDR3 has 19 residues. Trimming removed 6 bases from V and 5 bases from J; junction bases left unmatched: 21. The DNA of the CDR3 is TGTGCCAGCAGTTTCGGCGGGACAGGATATCGACCTTCCCATCAGCCCCAGCATTTT. It codes for CASSFGGTGYRPSHQPQHF.

The rearrangement joins TRBV27 to TRBJ2-7; 8 nucleotides align to TRBD2. The V gene's germline CDR1 is MNHEY and CDR2 SMNVEV (reference sequence). CDR3 size: 15 residues. The ends lost 2 bases at V and 7 bases at J; junction bases unmatched: 10. The CDR3 nucleotides read TGTGCCAGCAGTTTAACCTTTGCGGGAGGCCGGGAGCAGTACTTC. Translation: CASSLTFAGGREQYF.

The V and J genes are TRBV5-1 and TRBJ2-7, with D unclear. The CDR3 spans 11 residues. The germline V gene encodes CDR1 SGHRS and CDR2 YFSETQ. The V gene lost 3 bases and the J gene lost 1 base, with 2 bases spanning the gap. Written as DNA, the CDR3 is TGCGCCAGCAGCTCGTCCTACGAGCAGTACTTC. It encodes CASSSSYEQYF.

CDR3 protein: CASSPWTSGSPEQYF. CDR3 bases: TGCGCCAGCAGCCCCTGGACTAGCGGGAGCCCCGAGCAGTACTTC. J is TRBJ2-7 and V is TRBV5-1; 13 bases are shared with TRBD2. V trimming: 4 bases; J trimming: 6 bases; junction bases outside the gene matches: 7. The CDR3 has 15 residues. The V gene's germline CDR1 is SGHRS and CDR2 YFSETQ.

The V and J genes are TRBV29-1 and TRBJ2-4, with D perhaps TRBD1 (5 bases). Trimming took 6 bases from V and 9 from J, leaving 15 bases between them. The germline V gene has CDR1 SQVTM and CDR2 ANQGSEA. The CDR3 contains 12 residues. The CDR3 sequence is CSVRQSLPIQYF. CDR3 DNA sequence: TGCAGCGTCCGACAGTCCCTACCCATTCAGTACTTC.

The CDR3 DNA follows: TGCAGCGCCGAATCCTTAGCGGGAGCTGAGCAGTACTTC. This sequence encodes CSAESLAGAEQYF. The chain joins TRBV29-1 to TRBJ2-7, with TRBD2 matching over 9 bases. This CDR3 has 13 residues. Trimming at V came to 7 bases and at J to 7 bases, leaving 11 bases not matched to a gene. Germline V gene sequence: CDR1 SQVTM, CDR2 ANQGSEA.

The CDR3 is CASTSGYGYTF. The CDR3 bases are TGTGCCAGCACCTCAGGGTATGGCTACACCTTC. The chain couples TRBV9 to TRBJ1-2, with D possibly being TRBD1 (5 bases). The CDR3 runs to 11 residues. The germline V gene has CDR1 SGDLS and CDR2 YYNGEE. The V and J ends lost 6 bases and 5 bases respectively, with 8 bases between them.

The chain carries TRBV19 and TRBJ2-5, with 13 bases that match TRBD2. This CDR3 has 15 amino acids. Germline trimming cut 3 bases from V and 4 bases from J; bases unmatched to any gene: 2. Germline loops: CDR1 LNHDA, CDR2 SQIVND (reference sequence). The CDR3 protein is CASSIGLAGVETQYF. The CDR3 nucleotides read TGTGCCAGTAGTATCGGACTAGCGGGAGTAGAGACCCAGTACTTC.

The chain couples TRBV19 to TRBJ2-2; weak D call: TRBD1 (5 bases). CDR1 is LNHDA and CDR2 is SQIVND in the germline V gene (reference sequence). Trimming left V 7 bases short and J 0 bases short, with 9 bases between. The CDR3 sequence is 14 residues long. The CDR3 loop is CASTDSANTGELFF. The CDR3, as DNA: TGTGCCAGTACTGACAGCGCGAACACCGGGGAGCTGTTTTTT.

This clone has only a few counts. The V call is TRBV3-1 (or the pseudogene TRBV3-2), the J call TRBJ1-5, with D unresolved. CDR1 LGHDT and CDR2 YNNKEL come from the germline V gene (reference sequence). CDR3 length: 13 amino acids. Trimming took 0 bases from V and 4 from J, leaving 4 bases between them. CDR3: CASSQDRNQPQHF. Written as DNA, the CDR3 is TGTGCCAGCAGCCAAGATCGGAATCAGCCCCAGCATTTT.

The V gene is TRBV9, the J gene TRBJ1-3; D is undetermined. The CDR3 is 14 residues long. V was shortened by 3 bases and J by 0 bases, with 7 bases between the two germline ends. Germline assignment: CDR1 SGDLS and CDR2 YYNGEE. CDR3: CASSEQLSGNTIYF. The CDR3 nucleotides read TGTGCCAGCAGCGAACAGCTCTCTGGAAACACCATATATTTT.

The chain is built from TRBV19 and TRBJ2-2; 8 nucleotides agree with TRBD1. The germline CDR1 and CDR2 sequences are LNHDA and SQIVND (reference sequence). CDR3 length: 15 residues. Germline trimming cut 2 bases from V and 4 bases from J; bases unmatched to any gene: 3. The CDR3 here is CASSIQGAVTGELFF. Here the CDR3 DNA reads TGTGCCAGTAGTATACAGGGGGCGGTCACCGGGGAGCTGTTTTTT. Full variable domain (rest looked up from reference TRBV19 and TRBJ2-2): DGGITQSPKYLFRKEGQNVTLSCEQNLNHDAMYWYRQDPGQGLRLIYYSQIVNDFQKGDIAEGYSVSREKKESFPLTVTSAQKNPTAFYLCASSIQGAVTGELFFGEGSRLTVL.

This clone was seen only a few times. The chain is built from TRBV27 and TRBJ2-7; 7 bases match TRBD1. J lost 2 bases, V lost 6 bases, and 4 bases had no gene match. Germline V lookup: CDR1 MNHEY, CDR2 SMNVEV (reference sequence). The CDR3 has 13 residues. CDR3 amino acids: CASSITGAYEQYF. CDR3 nucleotide sequence: TGTGCCAGCAGCATCACAGGGGCCTACGAGCAGTACTTC.